The 23 T cell receptor beta chains below were found in one sample sequenced in a study of T cell responses to AZD1222 COVID-19 vaccine. Sequenced by immunoSEQ multiplex PCR; TCRdb stores in-frame clones only, minus some. Altogether 120,000 to 150,000 clones are present, around nine tenths being singletons, with the ten largest covering approximately 3.8%. The sample consisted of peripheral blood, taken 28 days after the second AZD1222 dose. These receptor sequences come from an adult who received the AZD1222 COVID-19 vaccine.

The chain has TRBV4-3 and TRBJ1-4; 9 positions match TRBD1. From germline, CDR1 is LGHNA and CDR2 YSLEER. With V trimmed by 6 bases and J by 2 bases, 7 bases remained unmatched. The CDR3 consists of 16 residues. Written as DNA, the CDR3 is TGCGCCAGCAGGGAGTACAGGGGGCGGACTAATGAAAAACTGTTTTTT. Residues: CASREYRGRTNEKLFF.

V gene TRBV2 combines with J gene TRBJ1-4; no definite D call. Per the germline V gene, CDR1 is SNHLY and CDR2 is FYNNEI. This CDR3 spans 13 amino acids. Trimming cost V 4 bases and J 9 bases, with 12 bases left between them. Here the CDR3 reads CASSVSARQKLFF. The CDR3 bases are TGTGCCAGCAGTGTCTCCGCCAGGCAAAAACTGTTTTTT. Complete variable domain (other parts from reference TRBV2 and TRBJ1-4): EPEVTQTPSHQVTQMGQEVILRCVPISNHLYFYWYRQILGQKVEFLVSFYNNEISEKSEIFDDQFSVERPDGSNFTLKIRSTKLEDSAMYFCASSVSARQKLFFGSGTQLSVL.

The gene calls are TRBV7-2 and TRBJ1-5; 7 nucleotides agree with TRBD1. Trimming took 1 base from V and 0 from J; bases not matched to a gene: 3. The length of the CDR3 is 16 residues. CDR1 and CDR2 from the germline V gene are SGHTA and FQGNSA. CDR3 protein: CASSLGGQNSNQPQHF. CDR3 in DNA: TGTGCCAGCAGCTTAGGGGGACAGAATAGCAATCAGCCCCAGCATTTT.

This chain joins TRBV7-2 and TRBJ1-1; D is unclear. The germline V and J ends were trimmed by 6 bases and 6 bases, with 11 bases remaining between them. This CDR3 is built from 12 residues. Per germline, CDR1 SGHTA and CDR2 FQGNSA. CDR3: CASRRPISEAFF. The DNA for the CDR3 is TGTGCCAGCAGACGTCCTATCTCTGAAGCTTTCTTT.

The chain recombines TRBV11-2 with TRBJ2-1, with TRBD2 identical over 10 bases. This CDR3 has 16 residues. CDR1 is SGHAT, CDR2 FQNNGV, per germline. The ends lost 5 bases at V and 5 bases at J; junction bases unmatched: 9. The CDR3 spells CASSPHGLAANNEQFF. The CDR3 coding sequence is TGTGCCAGCAGCCCGCACGGACTAGCGGCGAACAATGAGCAGTTCTTC.

The genes are TRBV5-4 and TRBJ2-5; 7 bases are shared with TRBD1. The CDR3 loop spans 13 amino acids. Germline V gene sequence: CDR1 SGHNT, CDR2 YYREEE (reference sequence). Losses at the gene ends were 5 bases for V and 6 bases for J; bases not matched to a gene: 7. The CDR3 here is CASRRDRDQTQYF. The CDR3 DNA follows: TGTGCCAGCAGGCGAGACAGGGATCAGACCCAGTACTTC.

The chain is built from TRBV5-4 and TRBJ2-7, with 8 bases lining up with TRBD2. V was pared by 0 bases and J by 6 bases, with 5 bases of the junction left unmatched. The V gene's germline CDR1 is SGHNT and CDR2 YYREEE (reference sequence). The CDR3 runs to 14 residues. The CDR3 reads CASSLAGGQVEQYF. The CDR3 nucleotides read TGTGCCAGCAGCTTGGCGGGAGGGCAGGTCGAGCAGTACTTC.

The chain employs TRBV3-1 (or the pseudogene TRBV3-2) and TRBJ2-2; D call uncertain. Germline CDR1 is LGHDT and CDR2 is YNNKEL (reference sequence). The CDR3 extends over 13 amino acids. Trimming left V 0 bases short and J 7 bases short, with 6 bases between. The CDR3 reads CASSQENGGELFF. CDR3 DNA: TGTGCCAGCAGCCAAGAGAATGGCGGGGAGCTGTTTTTT.

This chain uses TRBV11-2 with TRBJ2-1; the D is unclear. V dropped 1 base and J dropped 7 bases, with 11 bases sitting between them. CDR3 size: 14 residues. From germline, CDR1 is SGHAT and CDR2 FQNNGV. CDR3 nucleotides: TGTGCCAGCAGCTTAGGTTTCTTACGGAATGAGCAGTTCTTC. Translation: CASSLGFLRNEQFF. The full variable domain, rest sourced from reference TRBV11-2 and TRBJ2-1, is EAGVAQSPRYKIIEKRQSVAFWCNPISGHATLYWYQQILGQGPKLLIQFQNNGVVDDSQLPKDRFSAERLKGVDSTLKIQPAKLEDSAVYLCASSLGFLRNEQFFGPGTRLTVL.

The genes are TRBV2 and TRBJ2-1; no clear D. The CDR3 loop spans 13 amino acids. V dropped 4 bases and J dropped 2 bases, with 6 bases sitting between them. Germline loops: CDR1 SNHLY, CDR2 FYNNEI. CDR3 region: CASSVDTYNEQFF. In nucleotides, the CDR3 is TGTGCCAGCAGTGTTGATACCTACAATGAGCAGTTCTTC.

The CDR3 loop is CASSLWDGGELFF. CDR3 coding DNA: TGTGCCAGCAGCTTGTGGGATGGTGGGGAGCTGTTTTTT. The chain is built from TRBV5-4 and TRBJ2-2; no firm D call. There are 13 residues in the CDR3. Between the trimmed V and J ends, which lost 1 base and 8 bases, there was a span of 9 bases. CDR1 is SGHNT and CDR2 is YYREEE in the germline V gene (reference sequence).

V and J are TRBV24-1 and TRBJ2-4; TRBD2 matches at 7 bases. The CDR3 runs 15 residues. With 5 bases clipped from V and 5 bases from J, the junction kept 8 bases outside the gene matches. Per the germline V gene, CDR1 is KGHDR and CDR2 is SFDVKD. CDR3 in amino acids: CATSGYEAGENIQYF. The CDR3, as DNA: TGTGCCACCAGTGGCTATGAGGCGGGGGAAAACATTCAGTACTTC.

V and J are TRBV27 and TRBJ2-3; D is perhaps TRBD1 (6 bases). Germline V CDR1 and CDR2: MNHEY, SMNVEV (reference sequence). This CDR3 comprises 16 residues. V was pared by 5 bases and J by 5 bases, with 20 bases between. This CDR3 is CASSISRGQIGDTQYF. CDR3 sequence (DNA): TGTGCCAGCAGTATAAGCAGGGGTCAAATAGGAGATACGCAGTATTTT.

The rearrangement uses TRBV5-6 and TRBJ2-3; the D is unclear. V gave up 0 bases and J gave up 6 bases, with 11 bases separating them. The CDR3 is 14 residues long. Germline V gene lookup returns CDR1 SGHDT and CDR2 YYEEEE. As DNA, the CDR3 is TGTGCCAGCAGCTTGGTTTTGCTAACGGATACGCAGTATTTT. Protein product: CASSLVLLTDTQYF.

The chain combines TRBV5-4 with TRBJ2-1; tentative D call: TRBD2 (5 bases). Germline-derived CDR1 and CDR2 are SGHNT and YYREEE (reference sequence). This CDR3 has 14 amino acids. Trimming took off 4 bases at V and 4 bases at J, with 12 bases between the two ends. The CDR3: CASSPRTEYNEQFF. The DNA of the CDR3 is TGTGCCAGCAGCCCACGGACTGAGTACAATGAGCAGTTCTTC.

This clone was counted a single time. V gene TRBV6-6 combines with J gene TRBJ2-6, with 11 positions matching TRBD1. The ends lost 5 bases at V and 0 bases at J; junction bases unmatched: 3. Germline V gene data show CDR1 as MNHNY and CDR2 as SVGAGI (reference sequence). CDR3 length: 17 residues. Here the CDR3 DNA reads TGTGCCAGCAGTCGGACAGGGGGCTCCTCTGGGGCCAACGTCCTGACTTTC. Its protein is CASSRTGGSSGANVLTF.

This clone was detected only a few times. The J gene is TRBJ2-1, the V gene TRBV6-4; D may be TRBD1 (6 bases). Germline CDR1 and CDR2: MRHNA and SNTAGT. V was clipped by 0 bases and J by 4 bases, with 10 bases between them. There are 15 residues in the CDR3. CDR3 coding DNA: TGTGCCAGCAGTGACTCGATAGGACAGTACAATGAGCAGTTCTTC. Translating gives CASSDSIGQYNEQFF.

The rearrangement joins TRBV12-5 to TRBJ1-2; unclear D gene. The CDR3 is 14 residues long. The V end lost 6 bases, the J end lost 2 bases, and 13 bases lay between the germline ends. Germline lookup yields CDR1 LGHNT and CDR2 FRNRAP. The CDR3 region has the DNA TGTGCTAGTGGCCCCGTGGCGGGGAACTATGGCTACACCTTC. Encoded protein: CASGPVAGNYGYTF. Using reference TRBV12-5 and TRBJ1-2 for the parts outside the CDR3, the full variable domain is DARVTQTPRHKVTEMGQEVTMRCQPILGHNTVFWYRQTMMQGLELLAYFRNRAPLDDSGMPKDRFSAEMPDATLATLKIQPSEPRDSAVYFCASGPVAGNYGYTFGSGTRLTVV.

The CDR3 reads CASSDPTGWNGYTF. The CDR3 bases are TGTGCCAGCAGTGACCCGACAGGCTGGAATGGCTACACCTTC. The chain employs TRBV6-1 and TRBJ1-2, with D possibly matching TRBD1 (6 bases). This CDR3 comprises 14 residues. Between the trimmed V and J ends, which lost 3 bases and 6 bases, there was a span of 14 bases. Germline V lookup: CDR1 MNHNS, CDR2 SASEGT.

This chain uses TRBV11-2 with TRBJ2-2; 7 nucleotides agree with TRBD1. V trimming: 0 bases; J trimming: 4 bases; junction bases outside the gene matches: 2. The CDR3 consists of 15 residues. Germline loops: CDR1 SGHAT, CDR2 FQNNGV. CDR3 DNA: TGTGCCAGCAGCTTAGATGCAGGGGGCACCGGGGAGCTGTTTTTT. Its translation: CASSLDAGGTGELFF.

The chain links TRBV7-2 to TRBJ2-7, with D uncertain. Between the trimmed V and J ends, which lost 1 base and 5 bases, there was a span of 9 bases. The CDR3 consists of 13 residues. CDR1 is SGHTA and CDR2 is FQGNSA in the germline V gene. CDR3 sequence: CASSLGPKDEQYF. The DNA for the CDR3 is TGTGCCAGCAGCTTAGGCCCTAAGGACGAGCAGTACTTC.

The chain carries TRBV6-2 or TRBV6-3 and TRBJ1-1; D possibly corresponds to TRBD1 (5 bases). This CDR3 spans 15 amino acids. The germline V gene has CDR1 MNHEY and CDR2 SVGEGT. V was clipped by 4 bases and J by 5 bases, with 17 bases between them. CDR3 amino acids: CASSSLTVERTEAFF. The CDR3 DNA is TGTGCCAGCAGTTCTTTGACAGTCGAAAGGACTGAAGCTTTCTTT.

The chain carries TRBV9 and TRBJ1-6; 7 bases fit TRBD1. CDR1 SGDLS and CDR2 YYNGEE come from the germline V gene. The trim removed 4 bases at V and 2 bases at J, leaving 9 bases unmatched. CDR3 length: 17 amino acids. CDR3 DNA: TGTGCCAGCAGCCCCCTGGAAGGGGGCACCTATAATTCACCCCTCCACTTT. It is translated as CASSPLEGGTYNSPLHF.